These T cell receptor beta chains were read from a single sample in a study of T-cell memory formation after mild COVID-19. TCRdb redid the calling of the 5' RACE reads with MiXCR, one entry per CDR3 protein. Here the sample spans about 250,000 distinct CDR3 sequences, roughly 15% being singletons. The sample was PBMCs or a T cell subset sorted from them (not recorded which). Every receptor here comes from an adult woman who had mild COVID-19 (a few samples of this study predate the infection). Cell type and time point are not known. Each CDR3 is given with its conserved first and last residue. D genes are given only for firm matches. Size values are once, few and many counts, or a class for expanded clones, and some rows have none.

D gene	V gene	J gene	clone size	CDR3 protein	CDR3 DNA
TRBD2	TRBV5-1	TRBJ2-7	many	CASSSPGAGGTYEQYF	TGCGCCAGCAGCTCGCCGGGGGCGGGAGGGACCTACGAGCAGTACTTC
NA	TRBV20-1	TRBJ2-1	NA	CSAASEGYYNEQFF	TGCAGTGCTGCCTCCGAGGGTTACTACAATGAGCAGTTCTTC
TRBD2	TRBV20-1	TRBJ2-3	NA	CSARDGGGIDTQYF	TGCAGTGCTCGGGACGGGGGGGGAATAGATACGCAGTATTTT
TRBD2	TRBV15	TRBJ2-5	NA	CATSRLGVASGSQTQYF	TGTGCCACCAGCAGACTCGGAGTGGCTAGCGGGAGTCAGACCCAGTACTTC
NA	TRBV20-1	TRBJ2-5	NA	CSAGTGSETQYF	TGCAGTGCTGGGACTGGCTCAGAGACCCAGTACTTC
NA	TRBV21-1	TRBJ2-2	NA	CASRSENTGELFF	TGTGCCAGCAGATCCGAGAACACCGGGGAGCTGTTTTTT
TRBD2	TRBV29-1	TRBJ2-5	few	CSARLSGGNQETQYF	TGCAGCGCCCGCCTGAGCGGGGGGAACCAAGAGACCCAGTACTTC
TRBD2	TRBV9	TRBJ2-3	NA	CASSVEMAGGPLTQYF	TGTGCCAGCAGCGTAGAAATGGCGGGAGGGCCCCTAACGCAGTATTTT
NA	TRBV7-2	TRBJ2-5	NA	CASSLDLTRMNQYF	TGTGCCAGCAGCTTAGATCTGACTAGGATGAACCAGTACTTC
NA	TRBV2	TRBJ1-1	few	CASRGQFPWAEAFF	TGTGCCAGCAGAGGACAGTTCCCGTGGGCTGAAGCTTTCTTT
NA	TRBV7-9	TRBJ1-4	NA	CASSLEAGPNEKLFF	TGTGCCAGCAGCTTAGAAGCCGGGCCTAATGAAAAACTGTTTTTT
NA	TRBV7-9	TRBJ2-3	NA	CASSPHGDTQYF	TGTGCCAGCAGCCCTCACGGGGATACGCAGTATTTT
NA	TRBV7-8	TRBJ1-6	NA	CASSLARTVPNSPLHF	TGTGCCAGCAGCTTAGCCAGAACAGTACCTAATTCACCCCTCCACTTT
TRBD2	TRBV20-1	TRBJ2-1	NA	CSASRDLAGAYNEQFF	TGCAGTGCTAGCAGAGACCTAGCGGGGGCCTACAATGAGCAGTTCTTC
NA	TRBV7-2	TRBJ2-3	few	CASSPAADTQYF	TGTGCCAGCAGCCCGGCCGCAGATACGCAGTATTTT
NA	TRBV29-1	TRBJ2-7	NA	CLPGQAASSYEQYF	TGCCTACCTGGTCAGGCCGCCAGCTCCTACGAGCAGTACTTC
NA	TRBV6-1	TRBJ2-1	NA	CASIDYQNYNEQFF	TGTGCCAGCATCGACTACCAAAACTACAATGAGCAGTTCTTC
TRBD2	TRBV4-3	TRBJ2-7	few	CASSQDFRGLAGVNEQYF	TGCGCCAGCAGCCAAGATTTTCGGGGACTAGCGGGTGTTAACGAGCAGTACTTC
TRBD2	TRBV4-1	TRBJ2-3	few	CASSHLAGKLTDTQYF	TGCGCCAGCAGCCACCTAGCGGGGAAACTCACAGATACGCAGTATTTT
NA	TRBV23-1	TRBJ1-2	few	CASSHCRTREGYGYTF	TGCGCCAGCAGTCATTGCAGGACTAGGGAGGGCTATGGCTACACCTTC
NA	TRBV5-1	TRBJ2-7	NA	CASSPSTLSYEQYF	TGCGCCAGCAGCCCCTCAACTCTATCCTACGAGCAGTACTTC
NA	TRBV5-1	TRBJ1-3	NA	CASSLGGDSGNTIYF	TGCGCCAGCAGCTTGGGCGGTGACTCTGGAAACACCATATATTTT
NA	TRBV19	TRBJ2-5	NA	CASSIPGSATQYF	TGTGCCAGTAGTATTCCAGGGTCGGCGACCCAGTACTTC
NA	TRBV5-1	TRBJ2-1	once	CASSSLTGLSNEQFF	TGCGCCAGCAGCTCCTTAACAGGTCTGAGCAATGAGCAGTTCTTC
NA	TRBV7-2	TRBJ2-3	few	CASSFKGTQYF	TGTGCCAGCAGCTTCAAGGGTACGCAGTATTTT
NA	TRBV7-8	TRBJ2-5	many	CASSLGVEETQYF	TGTGCCAGCAGCTTAGGGGTTGAGGAGACCCAGTACTTC
TRBD1	TRBV12-3/TRBV12-4	TRBJ1-6	few	CASSLQQGYSPLHF	TGTGCCAGCAGTTTACAACAGGGGTACTCACCCCTCCACTTT
NA	TRBV29-1	TRBJ2-7	few	CSVAGGGPQGEQYF	TGCAGCGTTGCTGGGGGCGGACCACAAGGCGAGCAGTACTTC
TRBD1	TRBV12-3/TRBV12-4	TRBJ1-5	few	CASSLPGQGLQPQHF	TGTGCCAGCAGTTTACCAGGACAGGGACTTCAGCCCCAGCATTTT
NA	TRBV7-9	TRBJ2-1	NA	CASSQPAGEQFF	TGTGCCAGCAGCCAACCGGCGGGTGAGCAGTTCTTC
NA	TRBV19	TRBJ2-3	NA	CASSMDYGTDTQYF	TGTGCCAGTAGTATGGACTATGGCACAGATACGCAGTATTTT
TRBD1	TRBV12-3/TRBV12-4	TRBJ2-5	many	CASSLRQGETQYF	TGTGCCAGCAGCCTACGACAGGGAGAGACCCAGTACTTC
NA	TRBV3-1	TRBJ1-2	NA	CASSQVPGRGYTF	TGTGCCAGCAGCCAAGTTCCAGGGCGAGGCTACACCTTC
NA	TRBV4-2	TRBJ2-2	once	CATSQDAVTGELFF	TGTGCCACCAGCCAAGATGCGGTTACCGGGGAGCTGTTTTTT
TRBD1	TRBV14	TRBJ1-5	NA	CASSVQGAQPQHF	TGTGCCAGCAGCGTACAGGGGGCTCAGCCCCAGCATTTT
TRBD1	TRBV3-1	TRBJ1-5	few	CASSQTGVQPQHF	TGTGCCAGCAGCCAGACAGGGGTCCAGCCCCAGCATTTT